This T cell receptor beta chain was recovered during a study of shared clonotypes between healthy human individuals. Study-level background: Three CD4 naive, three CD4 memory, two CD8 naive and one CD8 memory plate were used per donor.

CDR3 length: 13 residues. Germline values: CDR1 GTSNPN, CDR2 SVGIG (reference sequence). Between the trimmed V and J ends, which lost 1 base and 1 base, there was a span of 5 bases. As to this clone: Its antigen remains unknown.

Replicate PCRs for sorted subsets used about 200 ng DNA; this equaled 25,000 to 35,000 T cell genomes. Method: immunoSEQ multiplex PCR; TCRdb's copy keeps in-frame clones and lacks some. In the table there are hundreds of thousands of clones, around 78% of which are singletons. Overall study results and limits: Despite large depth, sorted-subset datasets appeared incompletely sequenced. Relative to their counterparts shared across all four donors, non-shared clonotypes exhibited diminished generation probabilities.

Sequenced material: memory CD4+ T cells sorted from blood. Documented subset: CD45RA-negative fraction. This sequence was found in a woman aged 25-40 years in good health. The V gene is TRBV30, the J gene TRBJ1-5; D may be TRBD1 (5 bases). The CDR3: CAWSEGSNQPQHF. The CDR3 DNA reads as TGTGCCTGGAGTGAGGGGAGCAATCAGCCCCAGCATTTT.